This is a list of T cell receptor beta chains from one sample in a study of vaccination and CD4 T cells after COVID-19. The antigens these receptors bind are not known. Each CDR3 protein is one row after TCRdb ran MiXCR on the PCR reads. The sample contains around 11,000 distinct CDR3 sequences, 65% of which appear only once. Sequenced material: CD4+ T cells from blood, cultured in vitro, taken before SARS-CoV-2 vaccination. All receptors come from a human donor who had recovered from COVID-19. CDR3s include the opening cysteine and the closing phenylalanine or tryptophan. D genes are given only for firm matches. Clone size is given for some rows only: seen once, a few or many times, or a class if the clone is expanded.

TRBV20-1	.	TRBJ2-2	.	TGCAGTGCTAGACCTAGCGCAGCCGGGGAGCTGTTTTTT	CSARPSAAGELFF
TRBV20-1	.	TRBJ1-6	.	TGCAGTGCTAGCAGGGGTGTGAGCTCCTATAATTCACCCCTCCACTTT	CSASRGVSSYNSPLHF
TRBV5-8	TRBD1	TRBJ2-5	.	TGTGCCAGCAGCTTCCAACGGACAGGGCCACAAGAGACCCAGTACTTC	CASSFQRTGPQETQYF
TRBV11-2	TRBD2	TRBJ2-2	.	TGTGCCAGCAGCACACAGACCGGACTAGCGGCTAACACCGGGGAGCTGTTTTTT	CASSTQTGLAANTGELFF
TRBV2	TRBD2	TRBJ2-5	.	TGTGCCAGCAGGGATTCCGGGACTAGCGGGAAACGGGAGACCCAGTACTTC	CASRDSGTSGKRETQYF
TRBV6-1	TRBD2	TRBJ2-4	few	TGTGCCAGCAGTGAACCGTCCCGTGGGGGAGGGTACATTCAGTACTTC	CASSEPSRGGGYIQYF
TRBV2	.	TRBJ2-2	.	TGTGCCAGCAGGCAGCGGGCCTCGAACACCGGGGAGCTGTTTTTT	CASRQRASNTGELFF
TRBV7-9	.	TRBJ2-2	few	TGTGCCAGCAGCCTGACACGCGGGCTGTTTTTT	CASSLTRGLFF
TRBV19	.	TRBJ1-2	few	TGTGCCAGTAGTATTGGGCAGGGCATCTATGGCTACACCTTC	CASSIGQGIYGYTF
TRBV15	TRBD2	TRBJ2-1	.	TGTGCCACCAGCAGAGAACTAGCGGACAATGAGCAGTTCTTC	CATSRELADNEQFF
TRBV28	.	TRBJ1-1	.	TGTGCCAGCAGGGGGGCGATGAACACTGAAGCTTTCTTT	CASRGAMNTEAFF
TRBV7-9	.	TRBJ1-2	few	TGTGCCAGCAGCTACTCCACAGAGGTCTACACCTTC	CASSYSTEVYTF
TRBV7-9	TRBD2	TRBJ2-7	.	TGTGCCAGCAGCTTCTCACTTGGGACTAGCGGGAGCAAAAGCCCCTACGAGCAGTACTTC	CASSFSLGTSGSKSPYEQYF
TRBV11-3	.	TRBJ2-6	.	TGTGCCAGCAGCGAAAGGCCTGGGGCCAACGTCCTGACTTTC	CASSERPGANVLTF
TRBV19	.	TRBJ1-5	few	TGTGCCAGTCTGCCGGTTACGAATAGCAATCAGCCCCAGCATTTT	CASLPVTNSNQPQHF
TRBV10-3	TRBD1	TRBJ1-2	.	TGTGCCATCAGTGAGGGGACAGACTATGGCTACACCTTC	CAISEGTDYGYTF
TRBV19	.	TRBJ1-4	.	TGTGCCAGTATCTCTACAGGAGCTAATGAAAAACTGTTTTTT	CASISTGANEKLFF
TRBV14	.	TRBJ2-1	.	TGTGCCAGCAGCCAAGGGATAGGGGCCATCTCCTACAATGAGCAGTTCTTC	CASSQGIGAISYNEQFF
TRBV7-9	TRBD2	TRBJ2-5	.	TGTGCCAGCAGACTTACCATGGGACTAGCGGGAGCAGAGACCCAGTACTTC	CASRLTMGLAGAETQYF
TRBV21-1	.	TRBJ2-3	.	TGTGCCAGCAGCAAAGATGGGGGGGGGACAGGGCTCACAGATACGCAGTATTTT	CASSKDGGGTGLTDTQYF
TRBV6-1	TRBD1	TRBJ1-6	.	TGTACCAGCAAAGGGGGCAATTCACCCCTCCACTTT	CTSKGGNSPLHF
TRBV24-1	TRBD2	TRBJ2-1	few	TGTGCCACCAGTCTGGCGGGAGTGGCGAGCAATGAGCAGTTCTTC	CATSLAGVASNEQFF
TRBV10-3	.	TRBJ1-6	.	TGTGCCATCCAAGAAGGACGGATTAATTCACCCCTCCACTTT	CAIQEGRINSPLHF
TRBV7-9	.	TRBJ1-6	few	TGTGCCAGCAGCCGACGGGAAAATTCACCCCTCCACTTT	CASSRRENSPLHF
TRBV20-1	.	TRBJ2-3	.	TGCAGTGCTAACCGGCAGACCGGTCGTTTAAGCACAGATACGCAGTATTTT	CSANRQTGRLSTDTQYF
TRBV20-1	.	TRBJ2-7	.	TGCAGTGCTATAGGCTCCACCTACGAGCAGTACTTC	CSAIGSTYEQYF
TRBV28	.	TRBJ2-2	.	TGTGCCAGCAGTTTAATGGGATTTACTCCCTTAAACACCGGGGAGCTGTTTTTT	CASSLMGFTPLNTGELFF
TRBV6-1	.	TRBJ1-6	.	TGTGCCAGCAGGCGAGCTGGGTCACCCCTCCACTTT	CASRRAGSPLHF
TRBV6-1	TRBD1	TRBJ2-7	.	TGTGCCAGCAGTCGAAACCGGGACAGGGTAGCAAACGAGCAGTACTTC	CASSRNRDRVANEQYF
TRBV11-2	TRBD1	TRBJ2-7	large	TGTGCCAGCAGCGACCCCGGGACAGGGGGCTACGAGCAGTACTTC	CASSDPGTGGYEQYF
TRBV6-1	.	TRBJ1-5	.	TGTGCCATCAGTGCCCGGGACACAGATCAGCCCCAGCATTTT	CAISARDTDQPQHF
TRBV20-1	.	TRBJ1-1	.	TGCAGTGCTAGAGTGACAGTGAACACTGAAGCTTTCTTT	CSARVTVNTEAFF
TRBV19	.	TRBJ1-6	.	TGTGCCAGTAGTATCTTACACGCGAATAATTCACCCCTCCACTTT	CASSILHANNSPLHF
TRBV28	.	TRBJ2-3	few	TGTGCCAGCAGTTTAATCTATCGGAGCGATACGCAGTATTTT	CASSLIYRSDTQYF
TRBV20-1	.	TRBJ1-5	once	TGCAGTGCTAGAGATCTTCGACACCCGTCCTATCAGCCCCAGCATTTT	CSARDLRHPSYQPQHF
TRBV6-1	.	TRBJ1-1	few	TGTGCCAGCATTAGAAACAGGTTTGACGGAGATGAAGCTTTCTTT	CASIRNRFDGDEAFF
TRBV19	TRBD1	TRBJ1-2	few	TGTGCCAGTAGCAGGGGGCGCCTCGGGGTTACTGGCTACACCTTC	CASSRGRLGVTGYTF
TRBV6-1	TRBD1	TRBJ1-2	.	TGTGCCAGCAGACGGACAGGGGACTATGGCTACACCTTC	CASRRTGDYGYTF
TRBV27	.	TRBJ1-2	.	TGTGCCAGCAGACAATGGGCAGGGAACTATGGCTACACCTTC	CASRQWAGNYGYTF
TRBV12-3/TRBV12-4	.	TRBJ2-3	few	TGTGCCAGCAGCAAGGGACTTCCAACAGATACGCAGTATTTT	CASSKGLPTDTQYF
TRBV7-3	TRBD2	TRBJ2-5	.	TGTGCCAGCAGCTTACTAGCGGGAGAGACCCAGTACTTC	CASSLLAGETQYF
TRBV20-1	TRBD1	TRBJ1-1	few	TGCAGTGCATCCGGACAGGGAGCGGGGAACACTGAAGCTTTCTTT	CSASGQGAGNTEAFF
TRBV7-3	TRBD2	TRBJ2-1	.	TGTGCCAGCAGTCAAAGACTAGCGGGGGGGAATGAGCAGTTCTTC	CASSQRLAGGNEQFF
TRBV18	.	TRBJ2-5	.	TGTGCCAGCTCACCACCAGGGACCGAAGAGACCCAGTACTTC	CASSPPGTEETQYF
TRBV19	.	TRBJ2-1	.	TGTGCCAGTAGTACGAGCTTCTTTACTGAGCAGTTCTTC	CASSTSFFTEQFF